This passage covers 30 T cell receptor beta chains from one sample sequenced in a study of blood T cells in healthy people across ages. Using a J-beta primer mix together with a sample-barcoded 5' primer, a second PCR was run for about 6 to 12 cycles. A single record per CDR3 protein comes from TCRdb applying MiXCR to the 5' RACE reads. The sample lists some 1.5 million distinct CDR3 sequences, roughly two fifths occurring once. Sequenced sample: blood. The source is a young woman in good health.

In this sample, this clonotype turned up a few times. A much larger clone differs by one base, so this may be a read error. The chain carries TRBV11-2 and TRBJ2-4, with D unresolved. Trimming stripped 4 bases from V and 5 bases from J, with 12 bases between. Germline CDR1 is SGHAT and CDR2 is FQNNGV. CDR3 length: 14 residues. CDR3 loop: CASSSAPGENIQYF. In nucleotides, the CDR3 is TGTGCCAGCAGCTCCGCGCCGGGCGAAAACATTCAGTACTTC.

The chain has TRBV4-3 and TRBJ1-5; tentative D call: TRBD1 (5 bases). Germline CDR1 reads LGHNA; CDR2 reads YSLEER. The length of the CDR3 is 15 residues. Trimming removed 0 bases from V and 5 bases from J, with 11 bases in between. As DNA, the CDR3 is TGCGCCAGCAGCCAAGAGGGGAGGGGAGATCAGCCCCAGCATTTT. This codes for CASSQEGRGDQPQHF.

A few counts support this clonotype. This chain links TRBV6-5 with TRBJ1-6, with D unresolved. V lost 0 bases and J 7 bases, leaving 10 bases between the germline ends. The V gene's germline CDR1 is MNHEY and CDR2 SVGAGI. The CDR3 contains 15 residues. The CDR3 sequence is CASSYSWSSNSPLHF. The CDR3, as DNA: TGTGCCAGCAGTTACTCCTGGTCCTCCAATTCACCCCTCCACTTT.

CDR3: CASSYSDSMYEQYF. The CDR3, as DNA: TGTGCCAGCAGTTACTCTGACAGTATGTACGAGCAGTACTTC. The chain uses TRBV6-5 and TRBJ2-7, with D perhaps TRBD1 (5 bases). The V gene's germline CDR1 is MNHEY and CDR2 SVGAGI. This CDR3 has 14 amino acids. V was pared by 0 bases and J by 4 bases, with 10 bases between.

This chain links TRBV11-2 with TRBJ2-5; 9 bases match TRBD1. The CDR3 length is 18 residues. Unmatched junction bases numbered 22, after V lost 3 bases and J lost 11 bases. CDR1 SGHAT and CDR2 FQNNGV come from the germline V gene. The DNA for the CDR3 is TGTGCCAGCAGCTTTTGGGACAGGGATCCTTCCAGCTCCTACGGGCAGTACTTC. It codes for CASSFWDRDPSSSYGQYF. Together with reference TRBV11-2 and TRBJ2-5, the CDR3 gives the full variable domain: EAGVAQSPRYKIIEKRQSVAFWCNPISGHATLYWYQQILGQGPKLLIQFQNNGVVDDSQLPKDRFSAERLKGVDSTLKIQPAKLEDSAVYLCASSFWDRDPSSSYGQYFGPGTRLLVL.

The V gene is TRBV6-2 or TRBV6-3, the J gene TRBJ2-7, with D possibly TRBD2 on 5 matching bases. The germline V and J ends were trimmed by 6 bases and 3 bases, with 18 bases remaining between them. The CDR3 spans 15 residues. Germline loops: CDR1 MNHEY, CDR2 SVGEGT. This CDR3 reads CASSPRRDWGYEQYF. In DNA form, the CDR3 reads TGTGCCAGCAGCCCCAGACGGGATTGGGGCTACGAGCAGTACTTC.

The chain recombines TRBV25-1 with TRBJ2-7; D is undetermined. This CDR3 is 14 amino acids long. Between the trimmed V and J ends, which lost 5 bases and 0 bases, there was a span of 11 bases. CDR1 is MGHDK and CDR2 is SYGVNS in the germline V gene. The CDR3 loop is CASSKGRFSYEQYF. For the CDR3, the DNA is TGTGCCAGCAGTAAAGGGCGTTTCTCCTACGAGCAGTACTTC.

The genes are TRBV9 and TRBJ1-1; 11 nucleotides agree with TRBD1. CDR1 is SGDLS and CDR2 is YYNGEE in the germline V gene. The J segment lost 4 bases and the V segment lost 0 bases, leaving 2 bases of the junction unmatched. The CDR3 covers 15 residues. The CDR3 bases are TGTGCCAGCAGCGTAGGGGGGACAGGGGGCACTGAAGCTTTCTTT. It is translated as CASSVGGTGGTEAFF.

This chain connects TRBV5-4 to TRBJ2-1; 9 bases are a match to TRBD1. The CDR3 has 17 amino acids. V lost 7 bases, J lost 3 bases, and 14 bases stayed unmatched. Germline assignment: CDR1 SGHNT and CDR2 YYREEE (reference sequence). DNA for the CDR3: TGTGCCAGCGGCCCCGAATTCTGGGACAGGGTCTACAATGAGCAGTTCTTC. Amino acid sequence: CASGPEFWDRVYNEQFF.

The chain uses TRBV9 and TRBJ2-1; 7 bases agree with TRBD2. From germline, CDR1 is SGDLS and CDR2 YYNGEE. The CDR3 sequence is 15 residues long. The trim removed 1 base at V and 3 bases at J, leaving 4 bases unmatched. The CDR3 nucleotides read TGTGCCAGCAGCGTAAGCGGGGCCAACTACAATGAGCAGTTCTTC. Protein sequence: CASSVSGANYNEQFF.

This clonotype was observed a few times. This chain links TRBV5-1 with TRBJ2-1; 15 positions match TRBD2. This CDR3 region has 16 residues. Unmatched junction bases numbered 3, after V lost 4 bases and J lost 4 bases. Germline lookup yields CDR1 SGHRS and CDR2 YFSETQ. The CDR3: CASSRTSGGVYNEQFF. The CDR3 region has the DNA TGCGCCAGCAGCCGGACTAGCGGGGGGGTGTACAATGAGCAGTTCTTC. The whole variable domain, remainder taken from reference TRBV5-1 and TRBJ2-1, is KAGVTQTPRYLIKTRGQQVTLSCSPISGHRSVSWYQQTPGQGLQFLFEYFSETQRNKGNFPGRFSGRQFSNSRSEMNVSTLELGDSALYLCASSRTSGGVYNEQFFGPGTRLTVL.

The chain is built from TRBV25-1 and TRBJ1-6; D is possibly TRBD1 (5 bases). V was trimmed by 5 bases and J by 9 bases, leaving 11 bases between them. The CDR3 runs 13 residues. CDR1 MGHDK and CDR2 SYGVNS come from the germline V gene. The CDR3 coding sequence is TGTGCCAGCAGTTTTGGGGGGGGTTCACCCCTCCACTTT. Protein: CASSFGGGSPLHF. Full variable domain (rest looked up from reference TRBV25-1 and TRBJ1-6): EADIYQTPRYLVIGTGKKITLECSQTMGHDKMYWYQQDPGMELHLIHYSYGVNSTEKGDLSSESTVSRIRTEHFPLTLESARPSHTSQYLCASSFGGGSPLHFGNGTRLTVT.

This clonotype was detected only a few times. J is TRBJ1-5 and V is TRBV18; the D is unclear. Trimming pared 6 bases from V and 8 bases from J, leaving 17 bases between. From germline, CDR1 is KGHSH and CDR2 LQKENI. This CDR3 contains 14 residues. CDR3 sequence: CASSLRGLVEPQHF. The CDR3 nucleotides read TGTGCCAGCTCCCTCCGGGGTCTTGTAGAGCCCCAGCATTTT.

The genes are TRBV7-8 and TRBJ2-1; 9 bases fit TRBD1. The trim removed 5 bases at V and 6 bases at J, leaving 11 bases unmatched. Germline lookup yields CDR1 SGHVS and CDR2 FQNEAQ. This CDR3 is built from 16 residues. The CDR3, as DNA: TGTGCCAGCAGCCCCCACCGGGGACAGGGCAGCAATGAGCAGTTCTTC. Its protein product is CASSPHRGQGSNEQFF.

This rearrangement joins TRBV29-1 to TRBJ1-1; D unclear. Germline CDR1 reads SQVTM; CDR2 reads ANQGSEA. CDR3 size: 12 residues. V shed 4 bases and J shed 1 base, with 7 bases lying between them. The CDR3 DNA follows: TGCAGCGTTGGACCCAAGAACACTGAAGCTTTCTTT. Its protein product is CSVGPKNTEAFF.

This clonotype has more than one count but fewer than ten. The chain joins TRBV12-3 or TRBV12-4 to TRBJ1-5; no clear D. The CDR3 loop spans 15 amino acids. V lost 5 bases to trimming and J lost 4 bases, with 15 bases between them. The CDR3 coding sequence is TGTGCCAGCAGTCCCCGCGGGGTGGGGAATCAGCCCCAGCATTTT. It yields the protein CASSPRGVGNQPQHF.

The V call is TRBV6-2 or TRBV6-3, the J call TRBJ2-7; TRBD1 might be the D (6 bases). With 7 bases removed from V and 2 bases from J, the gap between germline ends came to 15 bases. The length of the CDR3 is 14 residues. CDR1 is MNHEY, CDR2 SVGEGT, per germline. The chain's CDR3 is CASTQTDRPYEQYF. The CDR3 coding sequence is TGTGCCAGCACTCAGACGGACAGACCCTACGAGCAGTACTTC.

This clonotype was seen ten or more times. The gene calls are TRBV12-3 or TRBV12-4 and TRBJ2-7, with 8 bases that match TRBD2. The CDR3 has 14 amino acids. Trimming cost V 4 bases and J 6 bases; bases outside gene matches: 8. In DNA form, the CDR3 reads TGTGCCAGCAGTTCCGGGACTAGTGGCTCCGAGCAGTACTTC. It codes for CASSSGTSGSEQYF.

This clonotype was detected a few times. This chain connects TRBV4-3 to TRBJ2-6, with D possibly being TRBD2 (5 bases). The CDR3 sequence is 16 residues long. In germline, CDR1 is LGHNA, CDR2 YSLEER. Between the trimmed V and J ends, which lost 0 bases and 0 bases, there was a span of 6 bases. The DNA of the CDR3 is TGCGCCAGCAGCCAAGAAGAGGGCTCTGGGGCCAACGTCCTGACTTTC. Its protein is CASSQEEGSGANVLTF.

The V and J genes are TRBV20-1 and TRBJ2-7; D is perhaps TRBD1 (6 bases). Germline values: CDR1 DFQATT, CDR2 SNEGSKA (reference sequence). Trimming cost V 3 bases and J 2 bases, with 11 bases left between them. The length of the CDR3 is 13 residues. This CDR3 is CSASGTSTYEQYF. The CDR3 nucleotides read TGCAGTGCTAGCGGGACAAGTACCTACGAGCAGTACTTC.

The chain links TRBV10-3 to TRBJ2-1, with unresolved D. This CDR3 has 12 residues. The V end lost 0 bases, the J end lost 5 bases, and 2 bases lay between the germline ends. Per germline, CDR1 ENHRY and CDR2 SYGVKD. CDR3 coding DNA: TGTGCCATCAGTGAGTCACACAATGAGCAGTTCTTC. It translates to CAISESHNEQFF.

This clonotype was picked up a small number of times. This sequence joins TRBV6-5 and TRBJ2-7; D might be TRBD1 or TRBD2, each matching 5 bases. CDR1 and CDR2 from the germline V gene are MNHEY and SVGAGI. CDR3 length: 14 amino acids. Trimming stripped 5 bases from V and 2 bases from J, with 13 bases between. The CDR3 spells CASSPQGEPYEQYF. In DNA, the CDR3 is TGTGCCAGCAGTCCCCAGGGAGAGCCCTACGAGCAGTACTTC.

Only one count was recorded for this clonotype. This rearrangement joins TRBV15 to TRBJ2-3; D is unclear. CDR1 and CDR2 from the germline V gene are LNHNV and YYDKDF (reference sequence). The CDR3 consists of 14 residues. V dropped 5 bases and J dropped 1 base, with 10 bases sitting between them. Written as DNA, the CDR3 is TGTGCCACCAGCTTCCGAATGGGCACAGATACGCAGTATTTT. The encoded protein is CATSFRMGTDTQYF.

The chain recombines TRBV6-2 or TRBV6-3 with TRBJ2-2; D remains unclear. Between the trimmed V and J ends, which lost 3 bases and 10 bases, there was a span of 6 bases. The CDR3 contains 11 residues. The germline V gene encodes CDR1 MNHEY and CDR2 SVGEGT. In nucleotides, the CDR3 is TGTGCCAGCAGTTATTGGTTGGAGCTGTTTTTT. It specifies CASSYWLELFF.

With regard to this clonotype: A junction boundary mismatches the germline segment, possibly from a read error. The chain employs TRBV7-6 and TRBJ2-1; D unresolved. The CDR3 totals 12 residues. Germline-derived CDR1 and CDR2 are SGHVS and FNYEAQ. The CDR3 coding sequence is TGTGCCATCAGCTTTCGGACCAATGAGCAGTTCTTC. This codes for CAISFRTNEQFF.

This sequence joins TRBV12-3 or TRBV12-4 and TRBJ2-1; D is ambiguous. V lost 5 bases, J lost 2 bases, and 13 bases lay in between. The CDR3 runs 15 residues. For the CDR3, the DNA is TGTGCCAGCAGTCCCCTGGCTCGTCCCTACAATGAGCAGTTCTTC. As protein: CASSPLARPYNEQFF.

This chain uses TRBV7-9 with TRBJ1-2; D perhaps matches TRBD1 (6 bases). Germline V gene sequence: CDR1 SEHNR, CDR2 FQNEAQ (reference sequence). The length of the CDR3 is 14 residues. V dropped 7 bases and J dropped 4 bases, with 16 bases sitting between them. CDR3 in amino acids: CASNLYTGTYGYTF. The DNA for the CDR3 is TGTGCCAGCAACCTCTATACAGGGACCTATGGCTACACCTTC.

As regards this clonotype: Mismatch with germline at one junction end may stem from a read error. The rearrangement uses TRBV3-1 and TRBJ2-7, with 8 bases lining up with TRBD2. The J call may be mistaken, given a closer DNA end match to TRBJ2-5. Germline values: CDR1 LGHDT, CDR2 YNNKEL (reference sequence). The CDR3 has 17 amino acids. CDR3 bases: TGTGCCAGCGGCCAACGGATCCAGCGGGAGTGGGAAGAGACCCAGTACTTC. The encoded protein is CASGQRIQREWEETQYF.

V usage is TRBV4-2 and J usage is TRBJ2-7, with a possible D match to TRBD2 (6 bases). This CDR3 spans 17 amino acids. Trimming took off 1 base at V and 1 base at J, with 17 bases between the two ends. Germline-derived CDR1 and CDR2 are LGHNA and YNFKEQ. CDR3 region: CASSQAYQGRESYEQYF. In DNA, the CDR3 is TGTGCCAGCAGCCAAGCTTACCAGGGACGGGAGTCCTACGAGCAGTACTTC.

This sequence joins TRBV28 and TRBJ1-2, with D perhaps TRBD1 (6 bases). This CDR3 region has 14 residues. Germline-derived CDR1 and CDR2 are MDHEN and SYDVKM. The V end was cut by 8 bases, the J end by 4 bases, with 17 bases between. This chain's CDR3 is CASGTGTIVYGYTF. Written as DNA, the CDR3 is TGTGCCAGCGGCACCGGGACAATCGTCTATGGCTACACCTTC.